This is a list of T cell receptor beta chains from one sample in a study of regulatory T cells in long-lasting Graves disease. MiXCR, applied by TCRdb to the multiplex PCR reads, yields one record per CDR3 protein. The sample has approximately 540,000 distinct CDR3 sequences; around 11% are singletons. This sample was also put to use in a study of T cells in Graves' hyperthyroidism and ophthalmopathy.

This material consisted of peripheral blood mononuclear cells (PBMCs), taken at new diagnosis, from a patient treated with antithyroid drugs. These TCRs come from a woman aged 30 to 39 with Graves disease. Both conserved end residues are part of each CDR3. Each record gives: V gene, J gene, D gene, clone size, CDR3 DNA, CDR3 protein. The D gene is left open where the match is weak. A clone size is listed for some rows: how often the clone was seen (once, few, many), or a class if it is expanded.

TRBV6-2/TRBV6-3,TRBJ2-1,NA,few,TGTGCCAGCAGCGACCATTCCTCCTACAATGAGCAGTTCTTC,CASSDHSSYNEQFF
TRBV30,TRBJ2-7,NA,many,TGTGCCTGGAGTTTGAGAGACTACGAGCAGTACTTC,CAWSLRDYEQYF
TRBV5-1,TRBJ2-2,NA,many,TGCGCCAGCAGACCTCAACAGTTCACCGGGGAGCTGTTTTTT,CASRPQQFTGELFF
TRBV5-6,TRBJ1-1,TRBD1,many,TGTGCCAGCAGCCAGGACAGGGAGGTTGGTGAAGCTTTCTTT,CASSQDREVGEAFF
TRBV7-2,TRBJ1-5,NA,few,TGTGCCAGCAGCTTAGGATTGGGTTATAGCAATCAGCCCCAGCATTTT,CASSLGLGYSNQPQHF
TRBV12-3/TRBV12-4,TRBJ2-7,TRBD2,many,TGTGCCAGCAGTCCAGCGGGAGGGGGGATTACCTACGAGCAGTACTTC,CASSPAGGGITYEQYF
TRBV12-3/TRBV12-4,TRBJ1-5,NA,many,TGTGCCAGCAGTTTAGACTTGACACCTAATCAGCCCCAGCATTTT,CASSLDLTPNQPQHF
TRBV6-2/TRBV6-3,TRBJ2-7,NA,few,TGTGCCAGCACTCCCCATGAGGACTCCTACGAGCAGTACTTC,CASTPHEDSYEQYF
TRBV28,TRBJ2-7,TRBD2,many,TGTGCCAGCAGTTTGCGACCGGGACTAGCGGGGAAACGGGTAAAGGAGCAGTACTTC,CASSLRPGLAGKRVKEQYF
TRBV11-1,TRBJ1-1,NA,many,TGTGCCAGCAGCTTAGCGTATGGGAACACTGAAGCTTTCTTT,CASSLAYGNTEAFF
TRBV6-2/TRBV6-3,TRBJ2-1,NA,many,TGTGCCAGCGGTAGACTGGCAGGGTCATACAATGAGCAGTTCTTC,CASGRLAGSYNEQFF
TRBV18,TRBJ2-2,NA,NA,TGTGCCAGCTCACCATGGATAGACCTGAACACCGGGGAGCTGTTTTTT,CASSPWIDLNTGELFF
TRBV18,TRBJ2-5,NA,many,TGTGCCAGCTCACCTCGACAGGTACCCCAAGAGACCCAGTACTTC,CASSPRQVPQETQYF
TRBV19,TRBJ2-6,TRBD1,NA,TGTGCCAGTAGTATGCCCCGGACAGGTAGCTCTGGGGCCAACGTCCTGACTTTC,CASSMPRTGSSGANVLTF
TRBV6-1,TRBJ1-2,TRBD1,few,TGTGCCAGCAGTGAAGGAAGAGGCAGGGGGAATTTCTATGGCTACACCTTC,CASSEGRGRGNFYGYTF
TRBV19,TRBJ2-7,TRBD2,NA,TGTGCCAGTAGTGGGAGGGTAACCTCCTACGAGCAGTACTTC,CASSGRVTSYEQYF
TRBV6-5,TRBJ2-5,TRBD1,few,TGTGCCAGCAGTTACAGGACAGGGGGAAAGACCCAGTACTTC,CASSYRTGGKTQYF
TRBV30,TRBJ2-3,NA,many,TGTGCCTGGAGTCCCAGGGTCCGGGGGAGCACAGATACGCAGTATTTT,CAWSPRVRGSTDTQYF
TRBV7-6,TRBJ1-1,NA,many,TGTGCCAGCAGCTCTAGGACAGACTTCCCGAACACTGAAGCTTTCTTT,CASSSRTDFPNTEAFF
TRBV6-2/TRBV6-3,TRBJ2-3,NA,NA,TGTGCCAGCACCGAGCCTCCACTATCCACAGATGCGCAGTATTTT,CASTEPPLSTDAQYF
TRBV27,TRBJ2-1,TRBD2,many,TGTGCCAGCAGAACCAGGACTAGCGGCTACAATGAGCAGTTCTTC,CASRTRTSGYNEQFF
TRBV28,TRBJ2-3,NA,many,TGTGCCAGCCTACCTATAGCGGTACTAACAGATACGCAGTATTTT,CASLPIAVLTDTQYF
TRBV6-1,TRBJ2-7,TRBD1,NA,TGTGCCAGCAGGCGGGACAGGGCTGGGGAGCAGTACTTC,CASRRDRAGEQYF
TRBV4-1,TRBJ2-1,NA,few,TGCGCCAGCAGCCACCCATTGGGGGGAAGCTCCTACAATGAGCAGTTCTTC,CASSHPLGGSSYNEQFF
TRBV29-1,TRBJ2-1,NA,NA,TGCAGCGTTTCCCGGGGTAGCCGGTACAATGAGCAGTTCTTC,CSVSRGSRYNEQFF
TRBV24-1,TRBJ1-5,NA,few,TGTGCCACCAGCGACTGGGGAAATGATCAGCCCCAGCATTTT,CATSDWGNDQPQHF
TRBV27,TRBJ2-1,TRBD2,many,TGTGCCAGCAGTCTGGCTAGCGGGAGTTTCACCTACAATGAGCAGTTCTTC,CASSLASGSFTYNEQFF
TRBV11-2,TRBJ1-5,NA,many,TGTGCCAGCAGCCCCGGGACACTTAAGTACGGCAATCAGCCCCAGCATTTT,CASSPGTLKYGNQPQHF
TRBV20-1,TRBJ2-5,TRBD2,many,TGCAGTGCCCCGGGACTAGCGGGACCGAAGACCCAGTACTTC,CSAPGLAGPKTQYF
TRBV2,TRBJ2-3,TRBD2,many,TGTGCCAGCAGTGAGACTAGCGGGAGAAGCACAGATACGCAGTATTTT,CASSETSGRSTDTQYF
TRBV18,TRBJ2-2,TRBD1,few,TGTGCCAGCTCACCACGGACAGGGACGGCCGGGGAGCTGTTTTTT,CASSPRTGTAGELFF
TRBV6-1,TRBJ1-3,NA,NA,TGTGCCAGCAGGGTTGCCTCTGGAAACACCATATATTTT,CASRVASGNTIYF
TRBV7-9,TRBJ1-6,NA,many,TGTGCCAGCAGCTTTGCACAGGGTTATTCACCCCTCCACTTT,CASSFAQGYSPLHF
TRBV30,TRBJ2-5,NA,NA,TGCGCCTGGAGTATGAAGCCCAGGGCTTCAGGGGAGACCCAGTACTTC,CAWSMKPRASGETQYF
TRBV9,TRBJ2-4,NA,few,TGTGCCAGCAGCGTAGAGGGAGGAAAAGACATTCAGTACTTC,CASSVEGGKDIQYF
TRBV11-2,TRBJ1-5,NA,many,TGTGCCAGCAGCCCAAGCGGGTTCAATCAGCCCCAGCATTTT,CASSPSGFNQPQHF
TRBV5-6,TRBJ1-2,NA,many,TGTGCCAGCAGCTTGGGTGATATACCGCGGGGCTACACCTTC,CASSLGDIPRGYTF
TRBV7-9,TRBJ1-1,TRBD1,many,TGTGCCAGCAGCCGGGACAGGACTAGTACTGAAGCTTTCTTT,CASSRDRTSTEAFF
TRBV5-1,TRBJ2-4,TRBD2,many,TGCGCCAGCAGCTTGGCGGGACTAGCGGGAGCCCCGAATCGGGACATTCAGTACTTC,CASSLAGLAGAPNRDIQYF
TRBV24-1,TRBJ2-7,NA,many,TGTGCCACCAGTGAAGCGGGAAGGGACAGGCAGTACTTC,CATSEAGRDRQYF
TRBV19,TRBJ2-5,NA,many,TGTGCCAGTAGTGCTCGGGGGAGAGAAGAGACCCAGTACTTC,CASSARGREETQYF
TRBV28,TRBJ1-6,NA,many,TGTGCCAGCAATACAGGGCCGAGCTCCTATAATTCACCCCTCCACTTT,CASNTGPSSYNSPLHF
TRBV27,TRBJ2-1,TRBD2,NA,TGTGCCAGCAGTTTAACCGGACTAGCGGGAGGAGTACAGTTCTTC,CASSLTGLAGGVQFF
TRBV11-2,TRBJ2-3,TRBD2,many,TGTGCCAGCAGCTTAGGCGGGAGGGCCATTTGGACGCTAAACACAGATACGCAGTATTTT,CASSLGGRAIWTLNTDTQYF
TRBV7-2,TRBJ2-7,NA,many,TGTGCCAGCAGCTCCCTGGTTGTATCCTACGAGCAGTACTTC,CASSSLVVSYEQYF
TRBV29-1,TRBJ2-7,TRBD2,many,TGCAGCGTTAGGACTAGCGGGAGCTCCTACGAGCAGTACTTC,CSVRTSGSSYEQYF